The clone carrying this T cell receptor beta chain was counted ten times or more. Antigen unknown. This sample stems from a study of T-cell reconstitution after alpha-beta-depleted transplantation in children. Trimming took off 5 bases at V and 8 bases at J, with 12 bases between the two ends. The CDR3 has 12 residues. Unique molecular identifiers tagged the TCRbeta library. TCRdb processed the PCR reads anew with MiXCR; each CDR3 protein has one entry. The repertoire has hundreds of thousands of distinct CDR3 sequences, over 10% of them found once; the top ten carry about 2.2%. Regarding the study as a whole: T-cell counts and diversity at one year following transplant were attributed mainly to newly produced T cells. The origin of high day-60 TCRbeta diversity in some patients lay in surviving recipient T cells and thymic progenitors.

This receptor was obtained from a male patient aged 10 to 17 who had a stem cell transplant for acute myeloid leukemia, so the T cells may come from the graft donor. Specimen: PBMCs, mostly from graft donor cells, collected 360 days after TCRalphabeta/CD19-depleted stem cell transplant. The chain uses TRBV12-3 or TRBV12-4 and TRBJ1-2; D gene unclear. This CDR3 reads CASSTRTEGYTF. The CDR3 DNA sequence: TGTGCCAGCAGTACACGGACGGAGGGCTACACCTTC.